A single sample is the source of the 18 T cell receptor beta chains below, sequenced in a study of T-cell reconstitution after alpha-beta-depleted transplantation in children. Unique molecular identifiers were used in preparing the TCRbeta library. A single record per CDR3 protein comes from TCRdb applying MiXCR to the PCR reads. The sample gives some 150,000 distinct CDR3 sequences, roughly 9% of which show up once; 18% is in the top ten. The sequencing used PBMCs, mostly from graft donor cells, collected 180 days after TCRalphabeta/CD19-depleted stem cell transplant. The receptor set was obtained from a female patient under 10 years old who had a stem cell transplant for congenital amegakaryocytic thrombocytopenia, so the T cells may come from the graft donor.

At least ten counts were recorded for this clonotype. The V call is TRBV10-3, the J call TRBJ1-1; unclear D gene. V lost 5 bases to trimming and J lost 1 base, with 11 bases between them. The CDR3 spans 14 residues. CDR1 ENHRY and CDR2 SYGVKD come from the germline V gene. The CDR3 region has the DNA TGTGCCATCAGTACTCGGGTGGAGAACACTGAAGCTTTCTTT. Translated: CAISTRVENTEAFF.

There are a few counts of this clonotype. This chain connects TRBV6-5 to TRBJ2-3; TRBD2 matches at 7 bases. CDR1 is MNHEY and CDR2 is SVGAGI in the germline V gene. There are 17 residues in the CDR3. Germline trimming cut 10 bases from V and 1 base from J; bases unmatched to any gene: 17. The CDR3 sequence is CATVTSANPRGTDTQYF. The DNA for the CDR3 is TGTGCCACCGTTACTAGCGCTAACCCCCGGGGCACAGATACGCAGTATTTT.

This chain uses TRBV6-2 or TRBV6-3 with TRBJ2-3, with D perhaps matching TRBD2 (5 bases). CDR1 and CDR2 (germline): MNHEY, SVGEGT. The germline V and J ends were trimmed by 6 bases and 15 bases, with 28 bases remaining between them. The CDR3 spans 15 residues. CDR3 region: CASRPDFPRDLTAYF. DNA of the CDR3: TGTGCCAGCAGACCGGACTTCCCCCGGGATCTTACCGCCTATTTT.

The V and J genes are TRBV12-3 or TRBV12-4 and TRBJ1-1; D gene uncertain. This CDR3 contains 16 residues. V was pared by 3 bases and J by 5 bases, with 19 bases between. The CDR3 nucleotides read TGTGCCAGCAGTTTCCCCTTCACGGATAAAAAGACTGAAGCTTTCTTT. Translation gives CASSFPFTDKKTEAFF.

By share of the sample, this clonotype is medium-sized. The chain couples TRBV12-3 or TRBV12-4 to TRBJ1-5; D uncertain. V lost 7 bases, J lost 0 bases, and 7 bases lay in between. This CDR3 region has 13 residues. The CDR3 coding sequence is TGTGCCAGCACCGAGTATAGCAATCAGCCCCAGCATTTT. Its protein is CASTEYSNQPQHF.

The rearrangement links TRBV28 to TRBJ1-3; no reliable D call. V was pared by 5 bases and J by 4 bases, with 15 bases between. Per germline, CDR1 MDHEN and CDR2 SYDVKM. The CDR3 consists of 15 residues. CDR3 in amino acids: CASSLPRAAGNTIYF. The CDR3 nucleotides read TGTGCCAGCAGTCTACCGAGGGCTGCAGGAAACACCATATATTTT.

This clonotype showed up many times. The CDR3 is CASSLHSNLHNEQFF. The CDR3 region has the DNA TGTGCCAGCAGCCTCCACAGTAATCTACACAATGAGCAGTTCTTC. The chain employs TRBV9 and TRBJ2-1; D call uncertain. The CDR3 covers 15 residues. V was cut by 4 bases and J by 5 bases, with 16 bases left in between. Per the germline V gene, CDR1 is SGDLS and CDR2 is YYNGEE.

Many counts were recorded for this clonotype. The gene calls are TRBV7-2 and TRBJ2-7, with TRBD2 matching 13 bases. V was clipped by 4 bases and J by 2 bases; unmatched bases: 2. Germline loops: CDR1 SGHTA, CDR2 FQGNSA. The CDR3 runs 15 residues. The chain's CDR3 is CASSSGLAGAYEQYF. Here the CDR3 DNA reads TGTGCCAGCAGCTCAGGACTAGCGGGGGCCTACGAGCAGTACTTC. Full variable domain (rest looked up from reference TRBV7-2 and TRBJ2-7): GAGVSQSPSNKVTEKGKDVELRCDPISGHTALYWYRQSLGQGLEFLIYFQGNSAPDKSGLPSDRFSAERTGGSVSTLTIQRTQQEDSAVYLCASSSGLAGAYEQYFGPGTRLTVT.

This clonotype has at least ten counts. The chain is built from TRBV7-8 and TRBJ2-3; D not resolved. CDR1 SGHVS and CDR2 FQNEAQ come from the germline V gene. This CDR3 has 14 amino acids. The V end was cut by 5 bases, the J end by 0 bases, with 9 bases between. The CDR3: CASSLLGSTDTQYF. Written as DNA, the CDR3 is TGTGCCAGCAGCCTGCTGGGGAGCACAGATACGCAGTATTTT.

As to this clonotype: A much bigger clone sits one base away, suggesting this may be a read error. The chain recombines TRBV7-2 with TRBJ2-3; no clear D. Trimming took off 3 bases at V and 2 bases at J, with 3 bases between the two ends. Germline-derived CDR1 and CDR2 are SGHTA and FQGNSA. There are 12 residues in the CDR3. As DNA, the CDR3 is TGTGCCAGCAGCTTTGACACAGATACGCAGTATTTT. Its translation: CASSFDTDTQYF.

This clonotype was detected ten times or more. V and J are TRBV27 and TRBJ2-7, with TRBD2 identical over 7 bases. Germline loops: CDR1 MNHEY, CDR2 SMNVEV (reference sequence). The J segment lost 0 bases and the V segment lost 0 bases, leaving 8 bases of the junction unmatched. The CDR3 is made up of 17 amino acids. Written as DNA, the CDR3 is TGTGCCAGCAGTTTATCCCAGTGGGGGGGAAGCTCCTACGAGCAGTACTTC. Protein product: CASSLSQWGGSSYEQYF.

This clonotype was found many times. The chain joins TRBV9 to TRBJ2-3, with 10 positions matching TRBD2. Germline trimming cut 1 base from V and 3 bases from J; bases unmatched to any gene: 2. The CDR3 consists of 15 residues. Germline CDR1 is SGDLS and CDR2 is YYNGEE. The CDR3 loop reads CASSVLAGETDTQYF. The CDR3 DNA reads TGTGCCAGCAGCGTACTAGCGGGGGAAACAGATACGCAGTATTTT.

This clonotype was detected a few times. The CDR3 here is CASSVLGGFGETQYF. The DNA of the CDR3 is TGTGCCAGCAGCGTACTGGGGGGTTTCGGAGAGACCCAGTACTTC. This sequence joins TRBV9 and TRBJ2-5, with a tentative D call TRBD2 (6 bases). The CDR3 sequence is 15 residues long. CDR1 SGDLS and CDR2 YYNGEE come from the germline V gene. Trimming left V 1 base short and J 4 bases short, with 14 bases between.

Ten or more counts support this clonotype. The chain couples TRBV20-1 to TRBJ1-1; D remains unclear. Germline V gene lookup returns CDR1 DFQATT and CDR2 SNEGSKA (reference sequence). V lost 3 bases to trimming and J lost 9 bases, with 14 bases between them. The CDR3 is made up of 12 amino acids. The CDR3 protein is CSAREIQIQAFF. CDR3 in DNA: TGCAGTGCTAGGGAGATTCAAATCCAAGCTTTCTTT.

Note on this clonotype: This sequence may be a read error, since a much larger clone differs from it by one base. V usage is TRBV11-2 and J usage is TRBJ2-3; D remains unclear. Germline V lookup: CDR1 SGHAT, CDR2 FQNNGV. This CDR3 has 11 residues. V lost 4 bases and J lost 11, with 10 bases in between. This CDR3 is CASSSAWGQYF. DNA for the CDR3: TGTGCCAGCAGCTCTGCATGGGGGCAGTATTTT.

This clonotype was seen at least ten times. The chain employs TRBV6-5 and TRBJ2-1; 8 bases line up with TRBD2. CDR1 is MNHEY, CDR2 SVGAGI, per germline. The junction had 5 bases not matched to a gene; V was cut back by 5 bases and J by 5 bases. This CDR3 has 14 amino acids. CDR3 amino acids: CASSREGLNNEQFF. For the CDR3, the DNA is TGTGCCAGCAGTCGGGAGGGCCTAAACAATGAGCAGTTCTTC.

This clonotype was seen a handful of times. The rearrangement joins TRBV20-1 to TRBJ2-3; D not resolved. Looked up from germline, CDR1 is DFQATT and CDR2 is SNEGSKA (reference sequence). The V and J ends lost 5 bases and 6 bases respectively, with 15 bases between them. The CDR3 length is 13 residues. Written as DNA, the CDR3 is TGCAGTGCTGGGTCTAACTACTGGGATACGCAGTATTTT. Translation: CSAGSNYWDTQYF.

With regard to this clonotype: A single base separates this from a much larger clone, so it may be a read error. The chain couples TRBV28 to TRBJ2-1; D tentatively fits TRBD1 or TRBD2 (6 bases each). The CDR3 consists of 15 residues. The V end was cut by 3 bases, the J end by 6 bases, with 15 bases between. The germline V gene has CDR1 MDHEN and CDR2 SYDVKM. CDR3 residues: CASSFVGGRRNEQFF. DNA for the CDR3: TGTGCCAGCAGTTTCGTGGGGGGCAGGCGCAATGAGCAGTTCTTC.